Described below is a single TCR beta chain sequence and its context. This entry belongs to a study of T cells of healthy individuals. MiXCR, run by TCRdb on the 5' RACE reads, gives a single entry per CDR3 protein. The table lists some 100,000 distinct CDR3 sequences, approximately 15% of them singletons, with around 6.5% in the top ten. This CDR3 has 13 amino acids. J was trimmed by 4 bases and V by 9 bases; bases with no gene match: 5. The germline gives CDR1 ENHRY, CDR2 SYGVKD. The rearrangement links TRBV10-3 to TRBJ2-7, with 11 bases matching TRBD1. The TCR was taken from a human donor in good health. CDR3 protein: CAMGDRGDYEQYF. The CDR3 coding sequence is TGTGCCATGGGGGACAGGGGGGATTACGAGCAGTACTTC.